This T cell receptor beta chain is from a study of T cells expressing NK-cell markers. On the study more broadly: Sequencing of TCR beta repertoires drew on sorted CD3+CD56+NKG2C+, CD3+CD56+NKG2C- and CD3+CD56-NKG2C+ T cells. Whole-study findings and limits: The study found these clonotypes also leading the CD3+CD56-NKG2C+ fraction in a handful of donors. It was still unclear whether expanded NKG2C+ T cell clones were HCMV specific.

TCRdb reprocessed the 5' RACE reads, keeping one entry per CDR3 protein, no DNA. This table lists some 280,000 distinct CDR3 sequences. Points on this clonotype: The antigen remains undetermined.

The germline V gene encodes CDR1 DFQATT and CDR2 SNEGSKA (reference sequence). The CDR3 loop spans 14 amino acids. The chain has TRBV20-1 and TRBJ2-1; TCRdb's D gene call, TRBD1, goes unchecked for lack of DNA. The origin of this receptor is a man aged 18 to 29 in good health. Sequencing was done on a sample of blood T cells: a sorted CD56 or NKG2C T cell subset, CD4+ or CD8+ T cells, or bulk PBMC T cells (not recorded which). The CDR3 spells CSATASSGYNEQFF.